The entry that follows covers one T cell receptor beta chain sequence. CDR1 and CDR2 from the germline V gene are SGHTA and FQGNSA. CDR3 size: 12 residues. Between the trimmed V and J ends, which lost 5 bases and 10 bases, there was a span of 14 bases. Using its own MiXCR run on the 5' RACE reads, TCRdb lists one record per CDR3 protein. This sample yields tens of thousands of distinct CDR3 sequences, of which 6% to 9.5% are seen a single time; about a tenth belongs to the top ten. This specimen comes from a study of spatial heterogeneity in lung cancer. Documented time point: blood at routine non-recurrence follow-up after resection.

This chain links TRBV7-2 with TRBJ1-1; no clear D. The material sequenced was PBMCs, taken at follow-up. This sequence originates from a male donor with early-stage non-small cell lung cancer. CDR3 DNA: TGTGCCAGCAGCGCCTCCCTATCAGGAGCTTTCTTT. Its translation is CASSASLSGAFF.